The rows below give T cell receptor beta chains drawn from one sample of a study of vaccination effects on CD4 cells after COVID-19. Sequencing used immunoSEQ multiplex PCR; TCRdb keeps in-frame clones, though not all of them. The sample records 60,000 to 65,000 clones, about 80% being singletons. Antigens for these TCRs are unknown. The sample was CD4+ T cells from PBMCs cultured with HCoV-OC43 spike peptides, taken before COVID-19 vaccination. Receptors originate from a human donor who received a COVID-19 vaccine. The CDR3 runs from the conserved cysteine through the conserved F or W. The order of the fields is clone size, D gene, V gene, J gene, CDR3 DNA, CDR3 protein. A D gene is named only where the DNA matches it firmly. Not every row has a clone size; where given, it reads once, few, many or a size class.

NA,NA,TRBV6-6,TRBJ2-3,TGTGCCAGCACCACGGGGGTGGTCCAAAAAGCAGATACGCAGTATTTT,CASTTGVVQKADTQYF
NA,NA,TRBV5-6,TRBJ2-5,TGTGCCAGCAGCTCTACAGGGTTCCAAGAGACCCAGTACTTC,CASSSTGFQETQYF
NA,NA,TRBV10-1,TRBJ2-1,TGCGCCAGCAGTGTGACCACTCCGAGCTCCTACAATGAGCAGTTCTTC,CASSVTTPSSYNEQFF
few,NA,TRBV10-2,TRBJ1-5,TGCGCCAGCAGTGAACGTAGGCACTATCAGCCCCAGCATTTT,CASSERRHYQPQHF
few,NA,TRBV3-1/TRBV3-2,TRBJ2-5,TGTGCCAGCAGCATAGGGGGGACCCAGTACTTC,CASSIGGTQYF
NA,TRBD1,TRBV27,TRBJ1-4,TGTGCCAGCAGCCCGACAGGGGGTAATGAAAAACTGTTTTTT,CASSPTGGNEKLFF
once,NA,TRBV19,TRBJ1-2,TGTGCCAGTAGTATAGAAAGCCTTTCCAACTATGGCTACACCTTC,CASSIESLSNYGYTF
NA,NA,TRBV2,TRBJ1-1,TGTGCCAGCAGATCCAACTTTGAACGGGGCACTGAAGCTTTCTTT,CASRSNFERGTEAFF
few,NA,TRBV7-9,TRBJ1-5,TGTGCCAGCAGCCTAGGGATAGGCCAGGGGTATCAGCCCCAGCATTTT,CASSLGIGQGYQPQHF
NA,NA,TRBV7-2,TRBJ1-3,TGTGCCAGCAGCTTAGCAGGAAACACCATATATTTT,CASSLAGNTIYF
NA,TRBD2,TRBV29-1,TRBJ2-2,TGCAGCGTTGAAGTCGGTGGGCTAGCGGGGGGGCGTGCCGGGGAGCTGTTTTTT,CSVEVGGLAGGRAGELFF
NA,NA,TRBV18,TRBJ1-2,TGTGCCAGCTCACCAGGGGGGGCAGGAAGAAAGAACTATGGCTACACCTTC,CASSPGGAGRKNYGYTF
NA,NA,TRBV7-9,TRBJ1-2,TGTGCCAGCAGCTTAGGTAGTAGTGGCTACACCTTC,CASSLGSSGYTF
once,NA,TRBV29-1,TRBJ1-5,TGCAGCGTCGCCCGCGGGACACTCAATCAGCCCCAGCATTTT,CSVARGTLNQPQHF
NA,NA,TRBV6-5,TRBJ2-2,TGTGCCAGCAAACTCGATCAGGGGCTGACCGGGGAGCTGTTTTTT,CASKLDQGLTGELFF
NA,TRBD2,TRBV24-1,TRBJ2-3,TGTGCCACCAGTGATTTGACTAGCGGGGGCTTCACAGATACGCAGTATTTT,CATSDLTSGGFTDTQYF
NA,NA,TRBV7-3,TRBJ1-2,TGTGCCAGCAGCTTAACAGGGGGAAGGGAGGGCTACACCTTC,CASSLTGGREGYTF
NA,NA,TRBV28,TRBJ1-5,TGTGCCAGCAGTTCCGCCAAGCGACAGATTCATCAGCCCCAGCATTTT,CASSSAKRQIHQPQHF
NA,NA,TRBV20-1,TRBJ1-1,TGCAGTGCTGACACGAACACTGAAGCTTTCTTT,CSADTNTEAFF
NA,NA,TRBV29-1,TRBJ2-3,TGCAGCGTTAATCCCCAGGGCAGTACAGATACGCAGTATTTT,CSVNPQGSTDTQYF
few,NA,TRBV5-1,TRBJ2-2,TGCGCCAGCAGCTTGGCCTGGGGGGTCGGGGAGCTGTTTTTT,CASSLAWGVGELFF
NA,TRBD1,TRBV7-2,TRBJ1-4,TGTGCCAGCAGCTTAACGACAGGGAATGAAAAACTGTTTTTT,CASSLTTGNEKLFF
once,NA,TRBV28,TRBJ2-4,TGTGCCAGCAGTGATACTTCTAGACAGGATAACATTCAGTACTTC,CASSDTSRQDNIQYF
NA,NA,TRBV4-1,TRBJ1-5,TGCGCCAGCAGCCAAGGGATCGATCAGCCCCAGCATTTT,CASSQGIDQPQHF
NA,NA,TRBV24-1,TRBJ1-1,TGTGCCACCAGTGATTCTCTAGCTTCGACTGAAGCTTTCTTT,CATSDSLASTEAFF
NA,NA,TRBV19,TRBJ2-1,TGTGCCAGTAGCAACAGGGTCCTCAATGAGCAGTTCTTC,CASSNRVLNEQFF
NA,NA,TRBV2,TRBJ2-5,TGTGCCAGCAGTCAGACACTCCAAGAGACCCAGTACTTC,CASSQTLQETQYF
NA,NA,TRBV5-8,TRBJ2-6,TGTGCCAGCAGCTTGGTCAGCTACTACTCTGGGGCCAACGTCCTGACTTTC,CASSLVSYYSGANVLTF
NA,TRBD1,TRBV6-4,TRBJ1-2,TGTGCCAGCAGTGCCGGGACAGGGGGCCCTACAGTTCATGGCTACACCTTC,CASSAGTGGPTVHGYTF
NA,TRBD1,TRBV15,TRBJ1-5,TGTGCCACCAGCATAGACAGGGGGACCCAGCCCCAGCATTTT,CATSIDRGTQPQHF
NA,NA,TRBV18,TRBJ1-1,TGTGCCAGCTCACCGACGAGGGGTGCTGAAGCTTTCTTT,CASSPTRGAEAFF
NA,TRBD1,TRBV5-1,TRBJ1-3,TGCGCCAGCAGCGGGACAGACTCTGGAAACACCATATATTTT,CASSGTDSGNTIYF
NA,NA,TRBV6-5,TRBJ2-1,TGTGCCAGCAGTAACTTACAGGGCCTAGCCTACAATGAGCAGTTCTTC,CASSNLQGLAYNEQFF
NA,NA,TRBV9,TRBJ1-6,TGTGCCAGCAGCGTAGGTATGGAGAATTCACCCCTCCACTTT,CASSVGMENSPLHF
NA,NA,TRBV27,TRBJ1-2,TGTGCCAGCAGACAGACCCCATCCTCTGGCTACACCTTC,CASRQTPSSGYTF
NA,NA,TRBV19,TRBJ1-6,TGTGCCAGTAGTGATCGGCCGGAGTGGAATTCACCCCTCCACTTT,CASSDRPEWNSPLHF
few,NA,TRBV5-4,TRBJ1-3,TGTGCCAGCAGCTTGGGGGCAGTTCGAAACACCATATATTTT,CASSLGAVRNTIYF